These T cell receptor beta chains were read from a single sample in a study of CD8 T cells in ankylosing spondylitis. TCRdb itself ran the 5' RACE reads through MiXCR, one entry per CDR3 protein. The sample contains around 300,000 distinct CDR3 sequences, around 20% of which appear only once. Sequencing input: blood, either unsorted or a sorted T cell fraction (not recorded which). These receptors were obtained from a female donor with ankylosing spondylitis or in good health (not recorded which). The CDR3 runs from the conserved cysteine through the conserved F or W. The order of the fields is clone size, J gene, V gene, D gene, CDR3 protein, CDR3 DNA. The D gene is left open where the match is weak. Expanded clones are given a class, and other clones once, few, many or no size at all.

.,TRBJ1-2,TRBV6-6,.,CASSYAEGYTF,TGTGCCAGCAGTTACGCGGAGGGCTACACCTTC
many,TRBJ2-7,TRBV12-3/TRBV12-4,.,CASSSRLGVEEQYF,TGTGCCAGCAGTTCCCGTTTGGGGGTGGAAGAGCAGTACTTC
.,TRBJ2-7,TRBV7-2,.,CASSPPRVDEQYF,TGTGCCAGCAGCCCGCCCAGAGTGGACGAGCAGTACTTC
many,TRBJ2-7,TRBV20-1,TRBD2,CSARDASGNYEQYF,TGCAGTGCTAGAGACGCTAGCGGGAACTACGAGCAGTACTTC
.,TRBJ2-5,TRBV6-1,TRBD2,CASSRAGGRAGETQYF,TGTGCCAGCAGCCGGGCCGGCGGGAGGGCGGGGGAGACCCAGTACTTC
.,TRBJ2-3,TRBV20-1,TRBD2,CSATGLGLDTQYF,TGCAGTGCTACAGGACTAGGTCTAGATACGCAGTATTTT
few,TRBJ2-1,TRBV20-1,.,CTPFSDSWNEQFF,TGCACTCCCTTCAGTGACTCCTGGAATGAGCAGTTCTTC
few,TRBJ2-3,TRBV6-5,.,CASRRNTDTQYF,TGTGCCAGCAGGAGAAACACAGATACGCAGTATTTT
many,TRBJ2-5,TRBV7-2,TRBD1,CASSNRGHGETQYF,TGTGCCAGCAGCAACAGGGGGCACGGGGAGACCCAGTACTTC
few,TRBJ2-7,TRBV3-1,TRBD1,CASSQVQGASYEQYF,TGTGCCAGCAGCCAAGTTCAGGGGGCATCCTACGAGCAGTACTTC
many,TRBJ2-7,TRBV7-2,.,CASSLGTVTEQYF,TGTGCCAGCAGCTTAGGGACAGTTACCGAGCAGTACTTC
few,TRBJ2-3,TRBV11-2,.,CASSPLSLARTDTQYF,TGTGCCAGCAGCCCCCTAAGTTTGGCACGCACAGATACGCAGTATTTT
.,TRBJ1-1,TRBV6-2/TRBV6-3,TRBD1,CASSYPRQGTETEAFF,TGTGCCAGCAGTTACCCACGACAGGGAACTGAAACTGAAGCTTTCTTT
once,TRBJ2-7,TRBV10-3,TRBD1,CAISGGTAALYEQYF,TGTGCCATCAGTGGGGGGACAGCCGCCCTCTACGAGCAGTACTTC
few,TRBJ2-1,TRBV7-6,.,CASSFLLPTHSYNEQFF,TGTGCCAGCAGCTTTTTATTGCCTACCCATTCCTACAATGAGCAGTTCTTC
.,TRBJ1-2,TRBV3-1,.,CASSQDTGLFAVYGYTF,TGTGCCAGCAGCCAAGACACAGGCCTTTTCGCGGTCTATGGCTACACCTTC
few,TRBJ2-3,TRBV12-3/TRBV12-4,.,CASTPSGDTQYF,TGTGCCAGCACCCCTTCGGGAGATACGCAGTATTTT
.,TRBJ2-1,TRBV7-6,TRBD2,CASSLGREIGEQFF,TGTGCCAGCAGCTTGGGGCGGGAGATCGGTGAGCAGTTCTTC
many,TRBJ1-1,TRBV29-1,.,CSVTDVVIRVAFF,TGCAGCGTGACGGATGTGGTAATTAGGGTGGCTTTCTTT
.,TRBJ2-3,TRBV5-4,.,CASNPESTDTQYF,TGTGCCAGCAACCCGGAGAGTACAGATACGCAGTATTTT
.,TRBJ2-1,TRBV6-1,TRBD2,CASRGTSGGHRQFF,TGTGCCAGCAGGGGGACTAGCGGGGGTCATAGGCAGTTCTTC
.,TRBJ2-1,TRBV2,TRBD1,CASIQGAVSNEQFF,TGTGCCAGCATCCAGGGGGCTGTTTCCAATGAGCAGTTCTTC
many,TRBJ2-3,TRBV27,TRBD2,CASRVGRGSTDTQYF,TGTGCCAGCAGGGTTGGGAGGGGATCCACAGATACGCAGTATTTT
many,TRBJ1-1,TRBV12-3/TRBV12-4,.,CASSLAGTPKRAFF,TGTGCCAGCAGTTTAGCGGGGACACCCAAACGGGCTTTCTTT
.,TRBJ2-3,TRBV6-2/TRBV6-3,TRBD2,CASSYSRLAGVTDTQYF,TGTGCCAGCAGTTACAGTAGACTAGCGGGAGTCACAGATACGCAGTATTTT
few,TRBJ2-1,TRBV12-3/TRBV12-4,TRBD2,CASAGLPPNEQFF,TGTGCCAGCGCGGGACTACCCCCCAATGAGCAGTTCTTC
.,TRBJ2-7,TRBV6-2/TRBV6-3,TRBD2,CASSLPVERGTYEQYF,TGTGCCAGCAGCTTGCCCGTGGAGCGGGGCACCTACGAGCAGTACTTC
.,TRBJ1-1,TRBV29-1,TRBD1,CSVRTGGRTEAFF,TGCAGCGTTCGGACAGGGGGCCGAACTGAAGCTTTCTTT
.,TRBJ2-3,TRBV4-2,.,CASSLNPGPGYTDTQYF,TGTGCCAGCAGTCTCAACCCCGGGCCAGGGTACACAGATACGCAGTATTTT
few,TRBJ2-1,TRBV5-1,TRBD2,CASSLALAGGDNEQFF,TGCGCCAGCAGCTTGGCACTAGCGGGAGGAGACAATGAGCAGTTCTTC
many,TRBJ1-2,TRBV3-1,.,CASSQKHNYGYTF,TGTGCCAGCAGCCAAAAGCATAACTATGGCTACACCTTC
many,TRBJ2-1,TRBV5-1,.,CASSLEGDNEQFF,TGCGCCAGCAGCTTGGAGGGCGACAATGAGCAGTTCTTC
.,TRBJ2-4,TRBV5-4,.,CASSLEGPNIQYF,TGTGCCAGCAGCTTGGAGGGCCCTAACATTCAGTACTTC
few,TRBJ2-4,TRBV19,.,CASSPPGQRNIQYF,TGTGCCAGTAGTCCCCCCGGACAGAGAAACATTCAGTACTTC
few,TRBJ2-2,TRBV7-2,.,CASSFRRYTGELFF,TGTGCCAGCAGCTTCCGGAGATACACCGGGGAGCTGTTTTTT
.,TRBJ2-7,TRBV7-9,.,CASSPDGSSYEQYF,TGTGCCAGCAGTCCTGACGGAAGCTCCTACGAGCAGTACTTC
many,TRBJ2-7,TRBV9,.,CASSVAPADEQYF,TGTGCCAGCAGCGTAGCACCCGCCGACGAGCAGTACTTC